This note documents a single TCR beta chain sequence. Germline V gene sequence: CDR1 SGHKS, CDR2 YYEKEE (reference sequence). This CDR3 region has 15 residues. V lost 2 bases and J 0 bases, leaving 9 bases between the germline ends. The method was immunoSEQ multiplex PCR; TCRdb's version includes in-frame clones alone and lacks a portion of them. The table includes 140,000 to 150,000 clones, around 84% detected once. The sample comes from a study of blood T cell repertoires in COVID-19. Specimen: peripheral blood. This TCR was recovered from a man in his 60s with active or convalescent COVID-19. This chain links TRBV5-5 with TRBJ1-5, with D unclear. CDR3 loop: CASSLSHNSNQPQHF. DNA of the CDR3: TGTGCCAGCAGCTTATCACACAATAGCAATCAGCCCCAGCATTTT.